Listed here is a single T cell receptor (beta chain). This entry comes from a study of technical replicates of blood from several donors. Only in-frame clones appear in the TCRdb table, and some are missing; sequencing was by immunoSEQ multiplex PCR. The table lists more than 75,000 clones, around 93% of them singletons. The CDR3 totals 17 residues. With V trimmed by 0 bases and J by 3 bases, 7 bases remained unmatched. Germline CDR1 and CDR2: MGHRA and YSYEKL. The clonotype was recovered from a human donor in good health. Sequenced input: T cells isolated from PBMCs. The chain is built from TRBV4-1 and TRBJ2-7; TRBD1 agrees at 11 bases. DNA for the CDR3: TGCGCCAGCAGCCAAGAGGGAGCGGGACAGGGGGTCTACGAGCAGTACTTC. It is translated as CASSQEGAGQGVYEQYF.